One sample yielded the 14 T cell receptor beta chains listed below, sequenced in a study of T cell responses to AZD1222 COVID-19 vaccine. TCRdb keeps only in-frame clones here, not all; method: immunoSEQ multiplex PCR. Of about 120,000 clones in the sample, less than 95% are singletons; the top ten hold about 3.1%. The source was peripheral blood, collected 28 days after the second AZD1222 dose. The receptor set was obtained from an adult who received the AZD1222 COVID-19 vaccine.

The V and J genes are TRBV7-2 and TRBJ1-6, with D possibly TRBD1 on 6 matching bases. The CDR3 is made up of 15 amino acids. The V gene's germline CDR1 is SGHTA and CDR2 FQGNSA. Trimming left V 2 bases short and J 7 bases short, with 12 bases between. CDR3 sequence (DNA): TGTGCCAGCAGCTTAAGGACAGCTTTCAATTCACCCCTCCACTTT. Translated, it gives CASSLRTAFNSPLHF.

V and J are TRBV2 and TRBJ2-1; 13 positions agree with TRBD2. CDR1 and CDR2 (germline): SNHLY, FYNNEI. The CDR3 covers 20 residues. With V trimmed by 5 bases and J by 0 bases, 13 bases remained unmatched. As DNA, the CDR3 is TGTGCCAGCAGTCCTACCCGACTAGCGGGAGGCCCAAGCTCCTACAATGAGCAGTTCTTC. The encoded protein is CASSPTRLAGGPSSYNEQFF.

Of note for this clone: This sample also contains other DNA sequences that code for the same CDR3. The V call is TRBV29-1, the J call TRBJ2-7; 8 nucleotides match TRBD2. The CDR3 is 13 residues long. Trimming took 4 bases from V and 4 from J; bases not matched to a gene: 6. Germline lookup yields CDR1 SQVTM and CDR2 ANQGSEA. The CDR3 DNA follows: TGCAGCGTTGCGGGAGGGGCCAGTTACGAGCAGTACTTC. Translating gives CSVAGGASYEQYF.

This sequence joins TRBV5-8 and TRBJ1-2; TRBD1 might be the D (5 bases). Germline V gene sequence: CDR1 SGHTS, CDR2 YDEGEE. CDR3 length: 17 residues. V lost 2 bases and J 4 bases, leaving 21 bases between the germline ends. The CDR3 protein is CASSFSPLRGYVYGYTF. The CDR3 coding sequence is TGTGCCAGCAGCTTCTCTCCGTTACGGGGGTACGTCTATGGCTACACCTTC.

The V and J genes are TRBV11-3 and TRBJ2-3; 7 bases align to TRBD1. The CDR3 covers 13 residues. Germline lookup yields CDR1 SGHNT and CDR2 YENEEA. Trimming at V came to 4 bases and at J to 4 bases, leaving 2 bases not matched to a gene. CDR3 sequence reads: CASSSQGADTQYF. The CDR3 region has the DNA TGTGCCAGCAGCTCGCAGGGGGCAGATACGCAGTATTTT.

The CDR3, as DNA: TGTGCCAGCAGTTTCGGACAGGCTGGCTACACCTTC. Protein: CASSFGQAGYTF. The chain combines TRBV12-3 or TRBV12-4 with TRBJ1-2, with 7 bases identical to TRBD1. J lost 7 bases, V lost 3 bases, and 2 bases had no gene match. This CDR3 has 12 residues.

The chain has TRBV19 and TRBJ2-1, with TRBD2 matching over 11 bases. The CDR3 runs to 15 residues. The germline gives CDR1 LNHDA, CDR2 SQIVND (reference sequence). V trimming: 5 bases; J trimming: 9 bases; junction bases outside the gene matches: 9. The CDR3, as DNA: TGTGCCAGTAGTGTTCTAGCGGGGGGCCGCCGTGAGCAGTTCTTC. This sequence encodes CASSVLAGGRREQFF.

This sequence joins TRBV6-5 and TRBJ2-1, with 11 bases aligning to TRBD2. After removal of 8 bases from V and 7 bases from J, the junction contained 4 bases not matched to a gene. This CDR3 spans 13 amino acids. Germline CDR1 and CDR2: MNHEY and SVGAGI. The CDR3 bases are TGTGCCAGCCAACTAGCGGGAGAAAATGAGCAGTTCTTC. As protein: CASQLAGENEQFF.

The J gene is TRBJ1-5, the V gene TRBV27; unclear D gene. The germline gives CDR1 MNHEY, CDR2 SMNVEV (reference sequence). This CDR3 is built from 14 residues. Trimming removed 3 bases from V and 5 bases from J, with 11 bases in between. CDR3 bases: TGTGCCAGCAGTTTGTTAGACAACTATCAGCCCCAGCATTTT. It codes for CASSLLDNYQPQHF.

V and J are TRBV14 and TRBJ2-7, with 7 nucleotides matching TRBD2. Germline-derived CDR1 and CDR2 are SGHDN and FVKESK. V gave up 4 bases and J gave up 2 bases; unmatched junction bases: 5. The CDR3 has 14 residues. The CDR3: CASSLRRGAYEQYF. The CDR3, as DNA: TGTGCCAGCAGCCTCAGACGGGGGGCCTACGAGCAGTACTTC.

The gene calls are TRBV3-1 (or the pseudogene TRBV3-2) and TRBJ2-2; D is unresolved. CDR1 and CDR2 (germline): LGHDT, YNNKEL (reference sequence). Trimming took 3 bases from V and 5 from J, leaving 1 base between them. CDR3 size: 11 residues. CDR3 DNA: TGTGCCAGCAGCCAGACCGGGGAGCTGTTTTTT. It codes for CASSQTGELFF.

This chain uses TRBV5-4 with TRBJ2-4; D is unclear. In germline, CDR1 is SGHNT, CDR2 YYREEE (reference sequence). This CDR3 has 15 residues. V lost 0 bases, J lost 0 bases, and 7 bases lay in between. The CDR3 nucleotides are TGTGCCAGCAGCTTGGGACCTTTAGCCAAAAACATTCAGTACTTC. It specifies CASSLGPLAKNIQYF. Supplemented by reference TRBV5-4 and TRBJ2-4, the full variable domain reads ETGVTQSPTHLIKTRGQQVTLRCSSQSGHNTVSWYQQALGQGPQFIFQYYREEENGRGNFPPRFSGLQFPNYSSELNVNALELDDSALYLCASSLGPLAKNIQYFGAGTRLSVL.

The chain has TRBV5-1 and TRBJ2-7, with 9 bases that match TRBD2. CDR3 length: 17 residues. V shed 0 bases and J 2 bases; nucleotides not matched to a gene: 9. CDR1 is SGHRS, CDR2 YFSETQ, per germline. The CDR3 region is CASSLATSGSVAYEQYF. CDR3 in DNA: TGCGCCAGCAGCTTGGCGACTAGCGGAAGTGTCGCCTACGAGCAGTACTTC. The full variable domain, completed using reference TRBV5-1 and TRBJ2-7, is KAGVTQTPRYLIKTRGQQVTLSCSPISGHRSVSWYQQTPGQGLQFLFEYFSETQRNKGNFPGRFSGRQFSNSRSEMNVSTLELGDSALYLCASSLATSGSVAYEQYFGPGTRLTVT.

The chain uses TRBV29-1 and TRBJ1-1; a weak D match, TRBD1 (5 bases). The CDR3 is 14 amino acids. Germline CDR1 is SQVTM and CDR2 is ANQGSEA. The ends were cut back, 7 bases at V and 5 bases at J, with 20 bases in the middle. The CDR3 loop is CSGYSAGRVTEAFF. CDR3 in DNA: TGCAGCGGATATAGTGCGGGGCGAGTGACTGAAGCTTTCTTT.